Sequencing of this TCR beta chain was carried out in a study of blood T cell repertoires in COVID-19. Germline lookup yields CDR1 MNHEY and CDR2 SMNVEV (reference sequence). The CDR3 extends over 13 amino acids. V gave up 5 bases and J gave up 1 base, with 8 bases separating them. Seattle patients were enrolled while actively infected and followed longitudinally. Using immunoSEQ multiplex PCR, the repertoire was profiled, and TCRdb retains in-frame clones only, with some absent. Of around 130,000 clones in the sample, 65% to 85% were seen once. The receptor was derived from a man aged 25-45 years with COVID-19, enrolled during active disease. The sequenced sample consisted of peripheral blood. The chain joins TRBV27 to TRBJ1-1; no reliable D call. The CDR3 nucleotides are TGTGCCAGCAGTCCCCTAAGGAACACTGAAGCTTTCTTT. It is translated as CASSPLRNTEAFF.